One and the same sample provided the 11 T cell receptor beta chains below, sequenced in a study of blood T cell repertoires in COVID-19. Only in-frame clones appear in the TCRdb table, and some are missing; sequencing was by immunoSEQ multiplex PCR. The data contain some 220,000 clones, about 78% of them singletons. The sample was peripheral blood. Source of these receptors: an older woman with acute or convalescent COVID-19.

The V and J genes are TRBV6-1 and TRBJ2-7; D not resolved. CDR3 length equals 13 residues. Looked up from germline, CDR1 is MNHNS and CDR2 is SASEGT. V dropped 1 base and J dropped 3 bases, with 7 bases sitting between them. The CDR3 sequence is CASSEESGYEQYF. The CDR3 region has the DNA TGTGCCAGCAGTGAAGAATCAGGCTACGAGCAGTACTTC.

The rearrangement uses TRBV25-1 and TRBJ2-1; possibly TRBD2 for D (5 bases). The V gene's germline CDR1 is MGHDK and CDR2 SYGVNS. Trimming pared 3 bases from V and 2 bases from J, leaving 11 bases between. The length of the CDR3 is 15 residues. This CDR3 reads CASSDGGGAYNEQFF. The CDR3 DNA reads TGTGCCAGCAGTGATGGAGGCGGCGCCTACAATGAGCAGTTCTTC.

The J gene is TRBJ2-5, the V gene TRBV6-2 or TRBV6-3; 10 bases are shared with TRBD1. With V trimmed by 6 bases and J by 5 bases, 6 bases remained unmatched. The CDR3 runs to 14 residues. Germline V gene lookup returns CDR1 MNHEY and CDR2 SVGEGT. The CDR3 DNA reads as TGTGCCAGCAGCGGGGACAGGGGAAAGGAGACCCAGTACTTC. Residues: CASSGDRGKETQYF.

The rearrangement joins TRBV30 to TRBJ1-5, with D possibly TRBD1 on 6 matching bases. CDR1 is GTSNPN, CDR2 SVGIG, per germline (reference sequence). V lost 2 bases, J lost 4 bases, and 15 bases lay in between. The CDR3 has 15 amino acids. The CDR3: CAWSPRDTWNQPQHF. The CDR3 bases are TGTGCCTGGAGTCCTCGGGACACCTGGAATCAGCCCCAGCATTTT.

There are a few counts of this clone. This chain connects TRBV11-2 to TRBJ2-5; the match to TRBD2 covers 7 bases. J lost 4 bases, V lost 5 bases, and 16 bases had no gene match. This CDR3 has 17 amino acids. Looked up from germline, CDR1 is SGHAT and CDR2 is FQNNGV. The CDR3 bases are TGTGCCAGCAGCCCACAGTTGGCGGGGGTTCTGGTAGAGACCCAGTACTTC. Translating gives CASSPQLAGVLVETQYF. Together with reference TRBV11-2 and TRBJ2-5, the CDR3 gives the full variable domain: EAGVAQSPRYKIIEKRQSVAFWCNPISGHATLYWYQQILGQGPKLLIQFQNNGVVDDSQLPKDRFSAERLKGVDSTLKIQPAKLEDSAVYLCASSPQLAGVLVETQYFGPGTRLLVL.

The chain couples TRBV6-6 to TRBJ2-2, with D possibly TRBD1 on 5 matching bases. Trimming cost V 6 bases and J 1 base, with 9 bases left between them. The germline gives CDR1 MNHNY, CDR2 SVGAGI (reference sequence). The CDR3 loop spans 14 amino acids. The CDR3 region has the DNA TGTGCCAGCAGCCCTACAGGGAACACCGGGGAGCTGTTTTTT. Amino acids: CASSPTGNTGELFF.

The table lists this clone with a count of one. V and J are TRBV7-2 and TRBJ1-1; D possibly corresponds to TRBD1 (5 bases). The CDR3 contains 13 residues. The germline V and J ends were trimmed by 3 bases and 4 bases, with 9 bases remaining between them. Germline-derived CDR1 and CDR2 are SGHTA and FQGNSA. The CDR3 DNA reads as TGTGCCAGCAGCTTTACAGACAGCACTGAAGCTTTCTTT. Protein product: CASSFTDSTEAFF.

J is TRBJ2-5 and V is TRBV12-3 or TRBV12-4; the D is unclear. The V end lost 6 bases, the J end lost 2 bases, and 10 bases lay between the germline ends. The CDR3 has 13 amino acids. The CDR3 spells CASRAYPQETQYF. The DNA of the CDR3 is TGTGCCAGCAGGGCTTACCCTCAAGAGACCCAGTACTTC.

This chain uses TRBV10-1 with TRBJ2-7, with D possibly TRBD1 on 6 matching bases. V dropped 4 bases and J dropped 2 bases, with 12 bases sitting between them. Germline V gives CDR1 WNHNN, CDR2 SYGVQD (reference sequence). The CDR3 length is 14 residues. As DNA, the CDR3 is TGCGCCAGCAGTGGTTCAGGGGATCCCTACGAGCAGTACTTC. Translated: CASSGSGDPYEQYF.

V and J are TRBV7-8 and TRBJ1-5, with TRBD1 as a possible D gene (5 bases). The CDR3 has 15 residues. Germline-derived CDR1 and CDR2 are SGHVS and FQNEAQ. Trimming removed 5 bases from V and 2 bases from J, with 13 bases in between. The CDR3 spells CASSRGEVGNQPQHF. CDR3 coding DNA: TGTGCCAGCAGCCGGGGGGAGGTAGGCAATCAGCCCCAGCATTTT.

This clone was picked up one time. The V gene is TRBV6-6, the J gene TRBJ2-7; TRBD1 matches at 9 bases. With 6 bases clipped from V and 6 bases from J, the junction kept 9 bases outside the gene matches. Germline V lookup: CDR1 MNHNY, CDR2 SVGAGI (reference sequence). The CDR3 consists of 14 residues. The DNA for the CDR3 is TGTGCCAGCAGGAGACAGGGGGAAGTCTCCGAGCAGTACGTC. It codes for CASRRQGEVSEQYV.